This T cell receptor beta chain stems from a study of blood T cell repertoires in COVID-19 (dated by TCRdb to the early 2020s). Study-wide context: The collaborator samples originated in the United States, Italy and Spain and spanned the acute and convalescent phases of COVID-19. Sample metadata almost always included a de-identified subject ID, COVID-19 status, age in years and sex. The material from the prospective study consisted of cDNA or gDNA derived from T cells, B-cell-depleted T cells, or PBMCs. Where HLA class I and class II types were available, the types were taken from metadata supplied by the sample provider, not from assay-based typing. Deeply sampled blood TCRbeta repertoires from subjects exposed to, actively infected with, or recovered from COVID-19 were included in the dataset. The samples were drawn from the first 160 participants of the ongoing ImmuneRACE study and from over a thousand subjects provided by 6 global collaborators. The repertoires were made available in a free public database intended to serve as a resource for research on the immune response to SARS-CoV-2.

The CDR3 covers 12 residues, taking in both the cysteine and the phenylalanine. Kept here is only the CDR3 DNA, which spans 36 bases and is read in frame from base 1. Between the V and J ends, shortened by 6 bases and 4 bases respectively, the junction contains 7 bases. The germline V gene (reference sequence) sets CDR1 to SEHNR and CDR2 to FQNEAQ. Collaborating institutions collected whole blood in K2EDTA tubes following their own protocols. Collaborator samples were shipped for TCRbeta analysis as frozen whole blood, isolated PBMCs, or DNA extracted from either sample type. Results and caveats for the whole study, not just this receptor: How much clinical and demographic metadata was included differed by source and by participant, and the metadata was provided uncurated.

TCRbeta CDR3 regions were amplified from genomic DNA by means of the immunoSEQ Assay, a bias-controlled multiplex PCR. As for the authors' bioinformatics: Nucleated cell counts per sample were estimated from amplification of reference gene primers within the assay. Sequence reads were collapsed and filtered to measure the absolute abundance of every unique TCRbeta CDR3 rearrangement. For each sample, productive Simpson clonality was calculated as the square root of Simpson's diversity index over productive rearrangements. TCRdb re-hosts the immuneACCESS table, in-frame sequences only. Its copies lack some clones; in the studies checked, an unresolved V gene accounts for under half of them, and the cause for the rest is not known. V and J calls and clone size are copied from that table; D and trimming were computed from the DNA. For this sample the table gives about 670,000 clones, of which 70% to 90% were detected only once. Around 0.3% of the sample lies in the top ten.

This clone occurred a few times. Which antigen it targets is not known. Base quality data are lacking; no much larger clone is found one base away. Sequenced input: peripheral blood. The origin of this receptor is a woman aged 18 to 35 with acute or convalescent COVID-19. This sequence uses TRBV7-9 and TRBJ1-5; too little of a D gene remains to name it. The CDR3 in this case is CASSRFNQPQHF. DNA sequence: TGTGCCAGCAGTCGGTTTAATCAGCCCCAGCATTTT.